This T cell receptor (beta chain) was documented in a study of identical twins. TCRdb re-derived calls from the 5' RACE reads in MiXCR, one entry per CDR3 protein. The table includes roughly 1,500,000 distinct CDR3 sequences, under 35% detected once. V lost 1 base and J 13 bases, leaving 9 bases between the germline ends. The CDR3 runs to 11 residues. CDR1 SGHTS and CDR2 YDEGEE come from the germline V gene. This receptor was obtained from a newborn girl in good health. Sequencing used cord blood. The chain employs TRBV5-8 and TRBJ2-1, with D possibly called TRBD1 or TRBD2 (5 bases each). The CDR3 loop is CASSLSRDQFF. CDR3 sequence (DNA): TGTGCCAGCAGCTTGTCAAGGGACCAGTTCTTC.